This passage covers 22 T cell receptor beta chains from one sample sequenced in a study of blood T cell repertoires in COVID-19. TCRdb's copy holds only in-frame clones and misses some; the assay was immunoSEQ multiplex PCR. The table records 60,000 to 75,000 clones, more than 75% of them present only once. Sequencing input: peripheral blood. Source of these receptors: a man in his fifties with active COVID-19.

This chain joins TRBV28 and TRBJ1-3, with a tentative D call TRBD1 (6 bases). Deletions cut 3 bases from V and 4 bases from J, with 10 bases between. Germline V gives CDR1 MDHEN, CDR2 SYDVKM. CDR3 length: 14 residues. CDR3 region: CASSFWGQGNTIYF. The CDR3 coding sequence is TGTGCCAGCAGTTTCTGGGGGCAAGGAAACACCATATATTTT.

The V gene is TRBV28, the J gene TRBJ1-2; tentative D call: TRBD1 (5 bases). Trimming pared 6 bases from V and 4 bases from J, leaving 9 bases between. This CDR3 has 12 amino acids. CDR1 is MDHEN, CDR2 SYDVKM, per germline. CDR3 sequence: CASRGGSYGYTF. The CDR3 nucleotides read TGTGCCAGCAGGGGGGGGTCCTATGGCTACACCTTC.

This clone appeared a single time. The chain carries TRBV7-6 and TRBJ2-2; D unresolved. The germline gives CDR1 SGHVS, CDR2 FNYEAQ. The V gene lost 4 bases and the J gene lost 5 bases, with 5 bases spanning the gap. The CDR3 runs 12 residues. The CDR3 sequence is CASSSGTGELFF. Here the CDR3 DNA reads TGTGCCAGCAGCTCAGGAACCGGGGAGCTGTTTTTT.

The table lists this clone with a few counts. This chain uses TRBV7-2 with TRBJ1-1; D gene ambiguous. Trimming removed 1 base at V and 1 base at J, with 10 bases between. The CDR3 has 15 residues. Germline assignment: CDR1 SGHTA and CDR2 FQGNSA. The CDR3 DNA is TGTGCCAGCAGCTTAGGTATATCTCGGAACACTGAAGCTTTCTTT. Its translation is CASSLGISRNTEAFF.

The count of this clone is one. The chain couples TRBV27 to TRBJ1-6; 7 bases agree with TRBD1. J lost 6 bases, V lost 6 bases, and 5 bases had no gene match. This CDR3 is built from 14 residues. The V gene's germline CDR1 is MNHEY and CDR2 SMNVEV (reference sequence). The CDR3 loop reads CASSTGTVNSPLHF. CDR3 nucleotide sequence: TGTGCCAGCAGCACCGGGACAGTTAATTCACCCCTCCACTTT.

The chain has TRBV11-2 and TRBJ1-6, with a tentative D call TRBD1 (5 bases). CDR3 length equals 15 residues. V dropped 5 bases and J dropped 8 bases, with 16 bases sitting between them. Germline V gives CDR1 SGHAT, CDR2 FQNNGV. The CDR3 loop reads CASSGLTGQYSPLHF. The CDR3 region has the DNA TGTGCCAGCAGCGGATTAACAGGCCAGTATTCACCCCTCCACTTT. Together with reference TRBV11-2 and TRBJ1-6, the CDR3 gives the full variable domain: EAGVAQSPRYKIIEKRQSVAFWCNPISGHATLYWYQQILGQGPKLLIQFQNNGVVDDSQLPKDRFSAERLKGVDSTLKIQPAKLEDSAVYLCASSGLTGQYSPLHFGNGTRLTVT.

This CDR3 reads CSESRDSEAFF. The CDR3 DNA follows: TGCAGTGAGAGCCGGGACAGCGAAGCTTTCTTT. This chain links TRBV20-1 with TRBJ1-1, with 7 bases identical to TRBD1. V shed 7 bases, J shed 8 bases, and the junction held 7 bases outside the gene matches. CDR3 length equals 11 residues. Looked up from germline, CDR1 is DFQATT and CDR2 is SNEGSKA (reference sequence).

The chain uses TRBV4-2 and TRBJ2-7, with a possible D match to TRBD2 (6 bases). V shed 0 bases and J shed 3 bases, with 12 bases lying between them. Germline loops: CDR1 LGHNA, CDR2 YNFKEQ. There are 15 residues in the CDR3. The CDR3 sequence: CASSQDRTRGYEQYF. The CDR3 DNA follows: TGTGCCAGCAGCCAAGACAGGACGCGGGGCTACGAGCAGTACTTC.

The rearrangement uses TRBV5-1 and TRBJ2-1, with D tentatively TRBD2 (6 bases). The CDR3 has 15 amino acids. Germline V gene lookup returns CDR1 SGHRS and CDR2 YFSETQ. The V end was cut by 4 bases, the J end by 3 bases, with 14 bases between. The CDR3 DNA follows: TGCGCCAGCAGCCCCCGGGACTCCCACTACAATGAGCAGTTCTTC. As protein: CASSPRDSHYNEQFF.

This chain connects TRBV7-8 to TRBJ1-5; D gene ambiguous. The ends were cut back, 3 bases at V and 3 bases at J, with 9 bases in the middle. CDR1 SGHVS and CDR2 FQNEAQ come from the germline V gene. The CDR3 sequence is 14 residues long. CDR3 coding DNA: TGTGCCAGCAGCTTGACCGAGGCCAATCAGCCCCAGCATTTT. Its protein is CASSLTEANQPQHF.

The rearrangement uses TRBV5-1 and TRBJ2-2, with D possibly matching TRBD1 (5 bases). Trimming removed 1 base at V and 4 bases at J, with 8 bases between. Germline V gene lookup returns CDR1 SGHRS and CDR2 YFSETQ. The CDR3 runs to 14 residues. In nucleotides, the CDR3 is TGCGCCAGCAGCTTGCGACAGACCACCGGGGAGCTGTTTTTT. Its protein product is CASSLRQTTGELFF.

This clone appeared a single time. This sequence joins TRBV7-9 and TRBJ2-3, with D possibly being TRBD2 (7 bases). Germline-derived CDR1 and CDR2 are SEHNR and FQNEAQ (reference sequence). The CDR3 has 13 amino acids. With 6 bases removed from V and 3 bases from J, the gap between germline ends came to 10 bases. CDR3 protein: CASSRGATDTQYF. The CDR3 DNA reads TGTGCCAGCAGTCGGGGGGCAACAGATACGCAGTATTTT.

V and J are TRBV7-2 and TRBJ1-5, with D hard to call. The CDR3 sequence is 14 residues long. The V end lost 2 bases, the J end lost 5 bases, and 10 bases lay between the germline ends. Germline V lookup: CDR1 SGHTA, CDR2 FQGNSA. The CDR3, as DNA: TGTGCCAGCAGCTTAAATCCAGGTTATCAGCCCCAGCATTTT. Its protein product is CASSLNPGYQPQHF.

The gene calls are TRBV4-3 and TRBJ1-5; D possibly corresponds to TRBD1 (6 bases). Trimming left V 3 bases short and J 2 bases short, with 11 bases between. Germline assignment: CDR1 LGHNA and CDR2 YSLEER. The CDR3 loop spans 15 amino acids. CDR3 sequence (DNA): TGCGCCAGCAGCCAGTCGGACAGTCGCAATCAGCCCCAGCATTTT. This codes for CASSQSDSRNQPQHF.

This chain uses TRBV7-6 with TRBJ1-2; TRBD1 agrees at 7 bases. This CDR3 contains 13 residues. J was trimmed by 4 bases and V by 5 bases; bases with no gene match: 4. Germline CDR1 is SGHVS and CDR2 is FNYEAQ. CDR3 in amino acids: CASSRGQIYGYTF. CDR3 nucleotide sequence: TGTGCCAGCAGCCGGGGACAGATCTATGGCTACACCTTC.

J is TRBJ2-7 and V is TRBV6-5; no clear D. Germline V gene lookup returns CDR1 MNHEY and CDR2 SVGAGI. Trimming took 6 bases from V and 2 from J, leaving 11 bases between them. The CDR3 has 13 residues. The DNA of the CDR3 is TGTGCCAGCAGGTATGACACGACCTACGAGCAGTACTTC. It yields the protein CASRYDTTYEQYF.

The chain joins TRBV9 to TRBJ1-3; unclear D gene. V lost 2 bases and J 0 bases, leaving 9 bases between the germline ends. The CDR3 contains 15 residues. Germline CDR1 reads SGDLS; CDR2 reads YYNGEE. The CDR3: CASSVTVTSGNTIYF. CDR3 sequence (DNA): TGTGCCAGCAGCGTTACGGTTACCTCTGGAAACACCATATATTTT.

The V call is TRBV11-3, the J call TRBJ2-3, with 14 bases aligning to TRBD2. The J segment lost 6 bases and the V segment lost 5 bases, leaving 7 bases of the junction unmatched. Germline CDR1 and CDR2: SGHNT and YENEEA. The CDR3 length is 16 residues. The CDR3 reads CASSLGLAGVADTQYF. CDR3 bases: TGTGCCAGCAGCCTGGGACTAGCGGGAGTTGCTGATACGCAGTATTTT. The full variable domain, its missing parts supplied by reference TRBV11-3 and TRBJ2-3, is EAGVVQSPRYKIIEKKQPVAFWCNPISGHNTLYWYLQNLGQGPELLIRYENEEAVDDSQLPKDRFSAERLKGVDSTLKIQPAELGDSAVYLCASSLGLAGVADTQYFGPGTRLTVL.

The table lists this clone with a count of one. The J gene is TRBJ2-5, the V gene TRBV27; D may be TRBD2 (6 bases). Between the trimmed V and J ends, which lost 4 bases and 4 bases, there was a span of 13 bases. Germline CDR1 is MNHEY and CDR2 is SMNVEV (reference sequence). The CDR3 runs 14 residues. CDR3 bases: TGTGCCAGCAGTTCCTTGGGAGCGGGAGAGACCCAGTACTTC. It specifies CASSSLGAGETQYF.

The chain links TRBV6-2 or TRBV6-3 to TRBJ1-2; maybe TRBD1 (5 bases). The germline V and J ends were trimmed by 2 bases and 2 bases, with 9 bases remaining between them. CDR3 length: 14 residues. Germline lookup yields CDR1 MNHEY and CDR2 SVGEGT. DNA for the CDR3: TGTGCCAGCAGTTACCTCAGGGTGAACTATGGCTACACCTTC. Amino acid sequence: CASSYLRVNYGYTF.

The chain joins TRBV20-1 to TRBJ1-1; no clear D. The V end lost 3 bases, the J end lost 4 bases, and 9 bases lay between the germline ends. CDR1 is DFQATT and CDR2 is SNEGSKA in the germline V gene (reference sequence). This CDR3 region has 12 residues. The CDR3 bases are TGCAGTGCTAGTGCCCGGGGCACTGAAGCTTTCTTT. It encodes CSASARGTEAFF.

This clone was observed a few times. DNA of the CDR3: TGTGCCAGCAGCTCCCTAATAGGACACCTCTCTGGAAACACCATATATTTT. It codes for CASSSLIGHLSGNTIYF. J is TRBJ1-3 and V is TRBV7-2, with a tentative D call TRBD1 (5 bases). CDR1 and CDR2 (germline): SGHTA, FQGNSA. Between the trimmed V and J ends, which lost 4 bases and 0 bases, there was a span of 16 bases. This CDR3 spans 17 amino acids.